This T cell receptor beta chain derives from a study of T-cell reconstitution after alpha-beta-depleted transplantation in children. Unique molecular identifiers featured in how the TCRbeta library was prepared. TCRdb processed the PCR reads anew with MiXCR; each CDR3 protein has one entry. The data hold about 580,000 distinct CDR3 sequences, with roughly 24% observed a single time. J gave up 2 bases and V 1 base, and 4 bases lay outside the gene matches. Germline CDR1 is SGHDN and CDR2 is FVKESK. This CDR3 has 16 residues. Overall study findings and caveats: Fresh T-cell production supplied most of the T-cell counts and diversity seen one year after transplant.

This clonotype came up many times. Its antigen is still unknown. The chain joins TRBV14 to TRBJ2-3, with TRBD2 matching 9 bases. The sample consisted of PBMCs, mostly from graft donor cells, taken 360 days after TCRalphabeta/CD19-depleted stem cell transplant. The sequence was collected from a boy in the first two years of life who had a stem cell transplant for acute myeloid leukemia, so the T cells may come from the graft donor. CDR3 amino acids: CASSQAKRGVTDTQYF. DNA of the CDR3: TGTGCCAGCAGCCAAGCCAAGCGGGGGGTCACAGATACGCAGTATTTT.